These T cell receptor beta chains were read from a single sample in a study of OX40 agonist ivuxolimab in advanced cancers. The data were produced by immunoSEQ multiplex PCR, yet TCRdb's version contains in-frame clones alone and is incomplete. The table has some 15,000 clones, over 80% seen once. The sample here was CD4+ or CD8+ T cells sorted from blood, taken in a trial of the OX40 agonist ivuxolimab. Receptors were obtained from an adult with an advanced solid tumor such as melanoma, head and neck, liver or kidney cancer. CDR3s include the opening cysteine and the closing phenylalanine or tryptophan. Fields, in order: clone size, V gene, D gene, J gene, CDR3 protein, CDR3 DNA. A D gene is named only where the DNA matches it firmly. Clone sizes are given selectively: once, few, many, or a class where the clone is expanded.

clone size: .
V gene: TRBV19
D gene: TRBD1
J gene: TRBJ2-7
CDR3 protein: CASSIQGALIYEQYF
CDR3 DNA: TGTGCCAGTAGTATCCAGGGGGCGCTAATTTACGAGCAGTACTTC

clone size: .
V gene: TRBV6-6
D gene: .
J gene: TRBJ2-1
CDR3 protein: CASSYQLFGSDNEQFF
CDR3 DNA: TGTGCCAGCAGTTACCAACTTTTCGGGAGTGACAATGAGCAGTTCTTC

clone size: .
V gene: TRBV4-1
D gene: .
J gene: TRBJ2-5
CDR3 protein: CASSYCAEGRPEETQYF
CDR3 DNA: TGCGCCAGCAGCTACTGTGCTGAGGGGAGGCCTGAAGAGACCCAGTACTTC

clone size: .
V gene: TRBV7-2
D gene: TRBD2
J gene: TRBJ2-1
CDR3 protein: CASNQGRAGFANEQFF
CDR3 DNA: TGTGCCAGCAACCAGGGTCGAGCGGGATTCGCCAATGAGCAGTTCTTC

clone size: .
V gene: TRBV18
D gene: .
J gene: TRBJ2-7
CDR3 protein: CASSTGSSYEQYF
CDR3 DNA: TGTGCCAGCTCAACAGGGTCCTCGTACGAGCAGTACTTC

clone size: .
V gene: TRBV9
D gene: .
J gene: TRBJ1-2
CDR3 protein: CASSADRTTTLTTGYTF
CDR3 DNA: TGTGCCAGCAGCGCAGACAGAACCACTACCCTAACAACAGGCTACACCTTC

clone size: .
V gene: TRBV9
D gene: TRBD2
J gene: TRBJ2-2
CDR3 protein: CASSVAGDTGELFF
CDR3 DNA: TGTGCCAGCAGCGTGGCGGGAGACACCGGGGAGCTGTTTTTT

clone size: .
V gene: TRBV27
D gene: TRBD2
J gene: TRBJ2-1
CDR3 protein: CASSPTQRERGNEQFF
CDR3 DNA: TGTGCCAGCAGTCCTACCCAGCGGGAGAGGGGCAATGAGCAGTTCTTC

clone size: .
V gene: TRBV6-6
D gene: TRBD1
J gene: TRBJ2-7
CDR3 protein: CATHQDRLSYEQYF
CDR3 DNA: TGTGCCACCCACCAGGACAGGTTATCCTACGAGCAGTACTTC

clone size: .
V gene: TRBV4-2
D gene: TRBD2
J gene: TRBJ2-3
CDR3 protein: CASSQERLAGVVGDTQYF
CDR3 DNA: TGTGCCAGCAGCCAAGAGAGGCTAGCGGGAGTGGTCGGAGATACGCAGTATTTT

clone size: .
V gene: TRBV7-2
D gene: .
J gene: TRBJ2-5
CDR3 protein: CASSLSSSQETQYF
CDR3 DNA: TGTGCCAGCAGCTTATCTTCCAGCCAAGAGACCCAGTACTTC

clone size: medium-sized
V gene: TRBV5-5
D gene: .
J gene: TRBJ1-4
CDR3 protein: CASSIARNEKLFF
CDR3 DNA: TGTGCCAGCAGCATAGCCCGGAATGAAAAACTGTTTTTT

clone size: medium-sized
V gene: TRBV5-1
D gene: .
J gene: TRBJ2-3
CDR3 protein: CASSVGDPSTDTQYF
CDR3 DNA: TGCGCCAGCAGCGTCGGGGACCCAAGCACAGATACGCAGTATTTT

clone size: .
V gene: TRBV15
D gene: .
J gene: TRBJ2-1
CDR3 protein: CATSTTRSFRGSSYNEQFF
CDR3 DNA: TGTGCCACCAGCACTACCAGGTCCTTCCGTGGGAGCTCCTACAATGAGCAGTTCTTC

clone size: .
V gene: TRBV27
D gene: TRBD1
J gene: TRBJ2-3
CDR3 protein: CASSLSTGWDTQYF
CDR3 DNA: TGTGCCAGCAGTTTATCGACAGGGTGGGATACGCAGTATTTT

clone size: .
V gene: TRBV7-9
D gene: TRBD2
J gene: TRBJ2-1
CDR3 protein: CATRTSGTQGPYNEQFF
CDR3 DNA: TGTGCCACCAGGACTAGCGGGACCCAAGGTCCTTACAATGAGCAGTTCTTC

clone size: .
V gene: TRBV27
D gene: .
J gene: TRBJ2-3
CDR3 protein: CASSSRVSTDTQYF
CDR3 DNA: TGTGCCAGCTCCTCCCGGGTGAGCACAGATACGCAGTATTTT

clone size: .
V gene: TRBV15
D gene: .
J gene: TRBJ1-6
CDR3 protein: CATSPRPGAPLHF
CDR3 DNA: TGTGCCACCAGCCCCAGGCCGGGGGCACCCCTCCACTTT

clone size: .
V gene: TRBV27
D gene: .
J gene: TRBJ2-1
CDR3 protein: CASTGGLYNEQFF
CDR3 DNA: TGTGCCAGCACCGGGGGACTTTACAATGAGCAGTTCTTC

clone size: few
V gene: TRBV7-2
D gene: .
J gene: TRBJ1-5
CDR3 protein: CASSPDDQPQHF
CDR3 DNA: TGTGCCAGCAGCCCGGACGATCAGCCCCAGCATTTT